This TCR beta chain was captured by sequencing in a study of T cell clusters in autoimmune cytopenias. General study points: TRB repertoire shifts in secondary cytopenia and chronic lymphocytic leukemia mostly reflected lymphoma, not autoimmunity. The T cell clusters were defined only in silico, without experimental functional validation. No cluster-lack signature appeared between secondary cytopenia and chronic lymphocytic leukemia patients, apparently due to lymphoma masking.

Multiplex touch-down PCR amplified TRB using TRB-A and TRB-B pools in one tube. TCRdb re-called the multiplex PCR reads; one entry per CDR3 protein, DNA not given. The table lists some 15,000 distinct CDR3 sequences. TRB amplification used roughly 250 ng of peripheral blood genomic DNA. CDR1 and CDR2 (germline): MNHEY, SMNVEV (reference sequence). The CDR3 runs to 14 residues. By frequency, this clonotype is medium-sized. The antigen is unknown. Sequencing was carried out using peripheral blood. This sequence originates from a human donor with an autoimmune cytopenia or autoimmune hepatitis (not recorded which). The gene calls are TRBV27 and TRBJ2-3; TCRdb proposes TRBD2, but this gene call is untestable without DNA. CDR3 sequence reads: CASSPHPVDDTQYF.